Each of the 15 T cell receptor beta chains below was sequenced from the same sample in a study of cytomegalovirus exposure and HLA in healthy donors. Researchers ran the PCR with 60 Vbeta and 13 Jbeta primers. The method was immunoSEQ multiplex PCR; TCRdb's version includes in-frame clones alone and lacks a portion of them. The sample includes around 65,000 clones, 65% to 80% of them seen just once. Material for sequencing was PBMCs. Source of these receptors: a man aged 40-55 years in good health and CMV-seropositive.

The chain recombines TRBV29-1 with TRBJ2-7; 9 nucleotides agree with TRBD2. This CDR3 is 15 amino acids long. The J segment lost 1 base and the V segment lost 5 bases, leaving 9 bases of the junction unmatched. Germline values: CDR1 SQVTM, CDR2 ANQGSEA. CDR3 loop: CSVRRRLAGSYEQYF. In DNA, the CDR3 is TGCAGCGTTCGAAGGCGTCTAGCGGGATCCTACGAGCAGTACTTC.

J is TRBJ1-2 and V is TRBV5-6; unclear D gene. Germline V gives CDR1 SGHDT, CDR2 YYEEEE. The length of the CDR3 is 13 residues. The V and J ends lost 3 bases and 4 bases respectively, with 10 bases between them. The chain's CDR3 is CASSWQDLYGYTF. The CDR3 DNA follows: TGTGCCAGCAGCTGGCAGGATCTCTATGGCTACACCTTC.

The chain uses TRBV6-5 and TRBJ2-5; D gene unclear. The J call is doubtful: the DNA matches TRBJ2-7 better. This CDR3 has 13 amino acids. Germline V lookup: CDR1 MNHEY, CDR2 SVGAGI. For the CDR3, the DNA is TGTGCCAGCAGCTCCGGGTCCCCCTACGAGCAGTACTTC. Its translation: CASSSGSPYEQYF.

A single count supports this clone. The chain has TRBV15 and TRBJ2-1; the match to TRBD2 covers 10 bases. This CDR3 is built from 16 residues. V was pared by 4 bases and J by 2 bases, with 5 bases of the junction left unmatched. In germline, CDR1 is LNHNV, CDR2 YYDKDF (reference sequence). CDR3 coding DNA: TGTGCCACCAGCACCCCCGGGACTAGCGCCTACAATGAGCAGTTCTTC. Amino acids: CATSTPGTSAYNEQFF.

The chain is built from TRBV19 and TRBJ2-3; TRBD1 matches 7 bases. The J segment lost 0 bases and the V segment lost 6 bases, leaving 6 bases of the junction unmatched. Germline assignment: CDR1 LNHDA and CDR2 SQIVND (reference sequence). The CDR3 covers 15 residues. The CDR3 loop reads CASRDRVSSTDTQYF. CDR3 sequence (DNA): TGTGCCAGTAGAGACAGGGTGTCTAGCACAGATACGCAGTATTTT.

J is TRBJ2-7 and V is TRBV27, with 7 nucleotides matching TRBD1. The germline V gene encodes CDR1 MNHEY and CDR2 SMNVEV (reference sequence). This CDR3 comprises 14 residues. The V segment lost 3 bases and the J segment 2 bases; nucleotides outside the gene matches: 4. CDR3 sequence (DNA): TGTGCCAGCAGTTTTCAGGGGGTTGCCTACGAGCAGTACTTC. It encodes CASSFQGVAYEQYF.

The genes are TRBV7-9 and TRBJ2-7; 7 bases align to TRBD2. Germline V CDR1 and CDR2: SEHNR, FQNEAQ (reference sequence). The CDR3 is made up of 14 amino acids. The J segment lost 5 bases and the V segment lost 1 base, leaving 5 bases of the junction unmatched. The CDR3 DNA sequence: TGTGCCAGCAGCTTAGGTGGGGGGGTGCACGAGCAGTACTTC. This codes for CASSLGGGVHEQYF.

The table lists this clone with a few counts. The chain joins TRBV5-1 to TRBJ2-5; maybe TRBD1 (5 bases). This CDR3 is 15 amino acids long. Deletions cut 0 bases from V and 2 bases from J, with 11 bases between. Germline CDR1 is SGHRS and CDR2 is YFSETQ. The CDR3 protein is CASSLVAGNQETQYF. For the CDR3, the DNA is TGCGCCAGCAGCTTGGTGGCAGGGAATCAAGAGACCCAGTACTTC.

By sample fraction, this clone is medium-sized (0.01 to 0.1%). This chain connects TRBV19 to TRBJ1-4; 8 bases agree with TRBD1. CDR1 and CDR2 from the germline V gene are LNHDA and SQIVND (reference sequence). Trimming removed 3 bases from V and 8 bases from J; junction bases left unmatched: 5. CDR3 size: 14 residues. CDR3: CASSIGQGWEKLFF. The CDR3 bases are TGTGCCAGTAGTATCGGACAGGGATGGGAAAAACTGTTTTTT.

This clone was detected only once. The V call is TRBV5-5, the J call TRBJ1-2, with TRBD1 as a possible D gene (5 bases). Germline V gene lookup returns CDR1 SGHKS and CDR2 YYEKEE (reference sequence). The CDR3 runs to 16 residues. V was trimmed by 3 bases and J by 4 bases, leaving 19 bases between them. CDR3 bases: TGTGCCAGCAGCTGGGGACGAGGGAGGGGAGGCTATGGCTACACCTTC. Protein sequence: CASSWGRGRGGYGYTF.

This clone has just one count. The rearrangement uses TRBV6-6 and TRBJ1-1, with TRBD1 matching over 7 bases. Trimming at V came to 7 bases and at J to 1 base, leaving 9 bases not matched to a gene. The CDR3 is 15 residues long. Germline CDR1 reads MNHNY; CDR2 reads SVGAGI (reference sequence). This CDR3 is CASISTGTANTEAFF. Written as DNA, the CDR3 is TGTGCCAGCATTAGCACCGGGACAGCGAACACTGAAGCTTTCTTT.

CDR3 region: CASSYGQGSGNTIYF. DNA of the CDR3: TGTGCCAGCAGTTACGGGCAGGGATCTGGAAACACCATATATTTT. This chain joins TRBV6-5 and TRBJ1-3; maybe TRBD1 (5 bases). The CDR3 runs to 15 residues. Germline assignment: CDR1 MNHEY and CDR2 SVGAGI. V was trimmed by 2 bases and J by 1 base, leaving 9 bases between them.

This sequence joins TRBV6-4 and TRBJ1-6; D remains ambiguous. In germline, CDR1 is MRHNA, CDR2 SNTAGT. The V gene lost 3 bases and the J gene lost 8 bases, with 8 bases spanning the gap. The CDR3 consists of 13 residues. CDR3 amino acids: CASSETLYSPLHF. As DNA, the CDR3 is TGTGCCAGCAGTGAAACTCTATATTCACCCCTCCACTTT.

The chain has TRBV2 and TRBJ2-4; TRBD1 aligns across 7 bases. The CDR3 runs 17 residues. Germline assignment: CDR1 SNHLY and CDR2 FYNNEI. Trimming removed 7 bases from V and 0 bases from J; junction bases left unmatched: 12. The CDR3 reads CASIDGVTGLAKNIQYF. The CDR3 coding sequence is TGTGCCAGCATCGACGGGGTGACAGGGCTAGCCAAAAACATTCAGTACTTC.

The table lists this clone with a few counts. CDR3 loop: CASKGQTSENEQFF. The CDR3 bases are TGTGCCAGCAAGGGGCAGACATCCGAGAATGAGCAGTTCTTC. The chain uses TRBV2 and TRBJ2-1; a possible D gene is TRBD1 (5 bases). Germline values: CDR1 SNHLY, CDR2 FYNNEI. CDR3 length equals 14 residues. The V gene lost 7 bases and the J gene lost 7 bases, with 17 bases spanning the gap. The full variable domain, in which reference TRBV2 and TRBJ2-1 provide the parts outside the CDR3, is EPEVTQTPSHQVTQMGQEVILRCVPISNHLYFYWYRQILGQKVEFLVSFYNNEISEKSEIFDDQFSVERPDGSNFTLKIRSTKLEDSAMYFCASKGQTSENEQFFGPGTRLTVL.